This TCR beta chain was identified during a study of blood T cell repertoires in COVID-19. Overall study context: Specimens from acute and convalescent COVID-19 originated in the United States, Italy and Spain. T cells, B-cell-depleted T cells, or PBMCs supplied cDNA or gDNA.

CDR1 is MDHEN, CDR2 SYDVKM, per germline. Trimming took 9 bases from V and 5 from J; bases not matched to a gene: 7. This CDR3 spans 13 amino acids. Sequencing used immunoSEQ multiplex PCR; TCRdb keeps in-frame clones, though not all of them. The sample gives some 330,000 clones, over 75% of which show up once; 5% is in the top ten. Assignments of participants to cohorts depended upon their own reported clinical history. Symptom resolution, clearance, or two negative PCRs marked donors in Cohort 3 as recovered. V gene TRBV28 combines with J gene TRBJ2-5; 9 nucleotides align to TRBD1. The clonotype originates from a man aged 25-45 years who had recovered from COVID-19. The sequencing input was PBMCs or T cells enriched from blood (not recorded which). The DNA for the CDR3 is TGTGCCAGTACTACAGGGGGCTGGGAGACCCAGTACTTC. Its protein product is CASTTGGWETQYF. Full variable domain (rest looked up from reference TRBV28 and TRBJ2-5): DVKVTQSSRYLVKRTGEKVFLECVQDMDHENMFWYRQDPGLGLRLIYFSYDVKMKEKGDIPEGYSVSREKKERFSLILESASTNQTSMYLCASTTGGWETQYFGPGTRLLVL.